Shown below are 5 T cell receptor beta chains from a single sample sequenced in a study of T cell repertoires in ileal Crohn's disease. The assay was immunoSEQ multiplex PCR, and TCRdb's table has in-frame clones only and misses some. The sample records about 62,000 clones, around 90% being singletons. Documented time point: neoterminal ileum biopsy at postoperative endoscopy, about 6 months after surgery. The material sequenced was ileal tissue. Receptors originate from an adult with Crohn's disease.

The gene calls are TRBV19 and TRBJ2-3; D may be TRBD2 (5 bases). Germline V gene data show CDR1 as LNHDA and CDR2 as SQIVND (reference sequence). Trimming shortened V by 7 bases and J by 2 bases, and 13 bases separated the two germline ends. This CDR3 is built from 14 residues. CDR3 loop: CASTDGNPTDTQYF. DNA for the CDR3: TGTGCCAGTACGGACGGGAACCCCACAGATACGCAGTATTTT.

This clone was detected only a few times. V and J are TRBV5-1 and TRBJ2-5, with 11 positions matching TRBD2. The germline gives CDR1 SGHRS, CDR2 YFSETQ. The CDR3 is 17 amino acids. After removal of 0 bases from V and 6 bases from J, the junction contained 10 bases not matched to a gene. CDR3 loop: CASSLDLSGGATKTQYF. The CDR3, as DNA: TGCGCCAGCAGCTTGGATCTTAGCGGGGGGGCTACGAAGACCCAGTACTTC.

The gene calls are TRBV27 and TRBJ2-3; D is possibly TRBD1 (5 bases). CDR3 size: 14 residues. CDR1 MNHEY and CDR2 SMNVEV come from the germline V gene (reference sequence). V dropped 8 bases and J dropped 4 bases, with 16 bases sitting between them. The CDR3 DNA is TGTGCCAGCGGTCTGGGGCTTCGCGCAGATACGCAGTATTTT. Translated, it gives CASGLGLRADTQYF.

The V and J genes are TRBV5-1 and TRBJ1-2; TRBD1 aligns across 12 bases. J was trimmed by 8 bases and V by 4 bases; bases with no gene match: 0. This CDR3 is 12 amino acids long. Germline CDR1 and CDR2: SGHRS and YFSETQ. CDR3 protein: CASSGTGGGYTF. In nucleotides, the CDR3 is TGCGCCAGCAGCGGGACAGGGGGCGGCTACACCTTC.

A single count supports this clone. The chain recombines TRBV19 with TRBJ1-1, with D perhaps matching TRBD1 (5 bases). The ends were cut back, 4 bases at V and 1 base at J, with 13 bases in the middle. The CDR3 sequence is 15 residues long. Germline-derived CDR1 and CDR2 are LNHDA and SQIVND (reference sequence). CDR3 in amino acids: CASSNRWGENTEAFF. In DNA form, the CDR3 reads TGTGCCAGTAGTAATCGCTGGGGGGAGAACACTGAAGCTTTCTTT.